A selection of T cell receptor beta chains follows, all from one sample in a study of cytomegalovirus exposure and HLA in healthy donors. Profiled with immunoSEQ multiplex PCR; TCRdb holds only in-frame clones, not every one. The table includes approximately 170,000 clones, 70% to 80% detected once. The sequencing input was PBMCs. The receptors stem from a female donor in good health and CMV-seronegative. The CDR3 runs from the conserved cysteine through the conserved F or W. Fields, in order: V gene, D gene, J gene, clone size, CDR3 protein, CDR3 DNA. A D gene is named only where the DNA matches it firmly. Clone size, where shown, is once, few, many, or a class for clones that have expanded.

v_call: TRBV29-1; d_call: .; j_call: TRBJ1-1; clone_size: .; cdr3_aa: CSVSQGNTEAFF; cdr3_nt: TGCAGCGTTTCACAGGGGAACACTGAAGCTTTCTTT
v_call: TRBV7-3; d_call: .; j_call: TRBJ2-3; clone_size: .; cdr3_aa: CASSLTGSGTDTQYF; cdr3_nt: TGTGCCAGCAGCTTAACAGGGTCAGGGACAGATACGCAGTATTTT
v_call: TRBV5-1; d_call: .; j_call: TRBJ2-5; clone_size: once; cdr3_aa: CASSSSGRGHQETQYF; cdr3_nt: TGCGCCAGCAGCTCGTCGGGGCGGGGTCACCAAGAGACCCAGTACTTC
v_call: TRBV5-1; d_call: TRBD2; j_call: TRBJ2-3; clone_size: .; cdr3_aa: CASSLELAGASTDTQYF; cdr3_nt: TGCGCCAGCAGCTTGGAACTAGCGGGGGCCTCCACAGATACGCAGTATTTT
v_call: TRBV14; d_call: .; j_call: TRBJ2-2; clone_size: .; cdr3_aa: CASSQRLFFGDGELFF; cdr3_nt: TGTGCCAGCAGCCAACGTCTTTTTTTCGGGGACGGGGAGCTGTTTTTT
v_call: TRBV6-6; d_call: .; j_call: TRBJ2-7; clone_size: .; cdr3_aa: CASSYEPSYEQYF; cdr3_nt: TGTGCCAGCAGTTACGAACCGAGCTACGAGCAGTACTTC
v_call: TRBV5-1; d_call: TRBD1; j_call: TRBJ1-2; clone_size: .; cdr3_aa: CASSVQTGAAGRYGYTF; cdr3_nt: TGCGCCAGCAGCGTTCAGACAGGGGCCGCCGGTCGGTATGGCTACACCTTC
v_call: TRBV30; d_call: .; j_call: TRBJ1-6; clone_size: .; cdr3_aa: CAWISGGGSPLHF; cdr3_nt: TGTGCCTGGATAAGTGGGGGGGGTTCGCCCCTCCACTTT
v_call: TRBV10-3; d_call: TRBD1; j_call: TRBJ2-7; clone_size: .; cdr3_aa: CAISGLRQGTGTYEQYF; cdr3_nt: TGTGCCATCAGTGGGTTAAGACAGGGAACCGGCACCTACGAGCAGTACTTC
v_call: TRBV6-1; d_call: .; j_call: TRBJ2-1; clone_size: .; cdr3_aa: CASSGGARDDNEQFF; cdr3_nt: TGTGCCAGCAGCGGCGGGGCAAGGGATGACAATGAGCAGTTCTTC
v_call: TRBV5-6; d_call: TRBD1; j_call: TRBJ1-2; clone_size: .; cdr3_aa: CASSQDRGRSGYTF; cdr3_nt: TGTGCCAGCAGCCAGGACAGGGGACGGAGCGGCTACACCTTC
v_call: TRBV29-1; d_call: .; j_call: TRBJ1-2; clone_size: .; cdr3_aa: CSVAGDAGYTF; cdr3_nt: TGCAGCGTTGCAGGGGATGCTGGCTACACCTTC
v_call: TRBV6-4; d_call: TRBD1; j_call: TRBJ1-5; clone_size: .; cdr3_aa: CASSDTWDRVNQPQHF; cdr3_nt: TGTGCCAGCAGTGATACTTGGGACAGGGTAAATCAGCCCCAGCATTTT
v_call: TRBV4-1; d_call: TRBD2; j_call: TRBJ2-7; clone_size: .; cdr3_aa: CASSQDPGGLYEQYF; cdr3_nt: TGCGCCAGCAGCCAAGATCCGGGGGGGCTGTACGAGCAGTACTTC
v_call: TRBV28; d_call: TRBD2; j_call: TRBJ2-2; clone_size: .; cdr3_aa: CASRPAGVGGELFF; cdr3_nt: TGTGCCAGCAGGCCAGCGGGGGTTGGTGGGGAGCTGTTTTTT
v_call: TRBV25-1; d_call: .; j_call: TRBJ2-2; clone_size: .; cdr3_aa: CASSEYLNTGELFF; cdr3_nt: TGTGCCAGCAGTGAATATCTGAACACCGGGGAGCTGTTTTTT
v_call: TRBV11-2; d_call: TRBD2; j_call: TRBJ2-7; clone_size: once; cdr3_aa: CASSLAPSRGDYEQYF; cdr3_nt: TGTGCCAGCAGCTTAGCCCCCTCACGGGGGGATTACGAGCAGTACTTC
v_call: TRBV18; d_call: .; j_call: TRBJ1-4; clone_size: .; cdr3_aa: CASSPRTGLNEKLFF; cdr3_nt: TGTGCCAGCTCACCACGAACAGGCCTTAATGAAAAACTGTTTTTT
v_call: TRBV10-3; d_call: .; j_call: TRBJ2-6; clone_size: few; cdr3_aa: CAISDVQGTGANVLTF; cdr3_nt: TGTGCCATCAGTGATGTACAGGGAACCGGGGCCAACGTCCTGACTTTC
v_call: TRBV10-3; d_call: TRBD2; j_call: TRBJ2-5; clone_size: .; cdr3_aa: CAISEGPAGAETQYF; cdr3_nt: TGTGCCATCAGTGAAGGTCCAGCGGGAGCTGAGACCCAGTACTTC
v_call: TRBV5-4; d_call: TRBD1; j_call: TRBJ2-6; clone_size: .; cdr3_aa: CASSPGTGVPFYPGANGLTF; cdr3_nt: TGTGCCAGCAGCCCCGGGACAGGGGTGCCGTTTTATCCTGGGGCCAACGGCCTGACTTTC
v_call: TRBV19; d_call: TRBD2; j_call: TRBJ2-1; clone_size: .; cdr3_aa: CASSTTLAGVSYNEQFF; cdr3_nt: TGTGCCAGTAGTACAACACTAGCGGGGGTTTCCTACAATGAGCAGTTCTTC
v_call: TRBV4-2; d_call: .; j_call: TRBJ2-1; clone_size: .; cdr3_aa: CASSQDGSSYNEQFF; cdr3_nt: TGTGCCAGCAGCCAAGACGGTAGCTCATACAATGAGCAGTTCTTC
v_call: TRBV7-9; d_call: .; j_call: TRBJ2-6; clone_size: .; cdr3_aa: CASRYSGANVLTF; cdr3_nt: TGTGCCAGCAGGTACTCTGGGGCCAACGTCCTGACTTTC
v_call: TRBV5-1; d_call: TRBD1; j_call: TRBJ1-1; clone_size: .; cdr3_aa: CASSRDRGPEAFF; cdr3_nt: TGCGCCAGCAGCAGGGACAGGGGGCCTGAAGCTTTCTTT
v_call: TRBV4-3; d_call: .; j_call: TRBJ2-3; clone_size: few; cdr3_aa: CASSQEEGATQYF; cdr3_nt: TGCGCCAGCAGCCAAGAAGAAGGGGCTACGCAGTATTTT
v_call: TRBV7-2; d_call: TRBD2; j_call: TRBJ2-7; clone_size: .; cdr3_aa: CASSLEELAVSYEQYF; cdr3_nt: TGTGCCAGCAGCTTAGAAGAACTAGCGGTCTCCTACGAGCAGTACTTC
v_call: TRBV9; d_call: .; j_call: TRBJ2-2; clone_size: .; cdr3_aa: CASTQNPGGPNTGELFF; cdr3_nt: TGTGCCAGCACCCAAAACCCGGGGGGCCCGAACACCGGGGAGCTGTTTTTT
v_call: TRBV12-5; d_call: TRBD1; j_call: TRBJ1-3; clone_size: .; cdr3_aa: CASGYRGTGNTIYF; cdr3_nt: TGTGCTAGTGGTTACAGGGGAACTGGAAACACCATATATTTT
v_call: TRBV28; d_call: .; j_call: TRBJ2-7; clone_size: .; cdr3_aa: CASSSRTASYEQYF; cdr3_nt: TGTGCCAGCAGTTCCAGGACAGCCTCCTACGAGCAGTACTTC
v_call: TRBV5-4; d_call: .; j_call: TRBJ1-2; clone_size: .; cdr3_aa: CASSLESRGRKGYTF; cdr3_nt: TGTGCCAGCAGCTTGGAGAGCAGGGGCCGGAAGGGCTACACCTTC
v_call: TRBV4-3; d_call: .; j_call: TRBJ1-4; clone_size: .; cdr3_aa: CASSRGQQTTNEKLFF; cdr3_nt: TGCGCCAGCAGCCGTGGCCAACAGACAACTAATGAAAAACTGTTTTTT
v_call: TRBV28; d_call: TRBD1; j_call: TRBJ2-4; clone_size: .; cdr3_aa: CASRPGTGEGFSKNIQYF; cdr3_nt: TGTGCCAGCAGACCCGGGACAGGGGAGGGTTTTTCCAAAAACATTCAGTACTTC
v_call: TRBV7-2; d_call: TRBD2; j_call: TRBJ2-3; clone_size: few; cdr3_aa: CASKFSRGADTQYF; cdr3_nt: TGTGCCAGCAAGTTTTCGCGGGGGGCAGATACGCAGTATTTT
v_call: TRBV18; d_call: TRBD2; j_call: TRBJ2-7; clone_size: .; cdr3_aa: CASSGTWGGSYEQYF; cdr3_nt: TGTGCCAGCTCAGGCACTTGGGGGGGCTCCTACGAGCAGTACTTC
v_call: TRBV5-4; d_call: .; j_call: TRBJ1-5; clone_size: .; cdr3_aa: CASRPLGGAQPQHF; cdr3_nt: TGTGCCAGCAGACCCCTTGGGGGGGCTCAGCCCCAGCATTTT
v_call: TRBV7-2; d_call: .; j_call: TRBJ2-7; clone_size: .; cdr3_aa: CASSLMASSNEQYF; cdr3_nt: TGTGCCAGCAGCTTAATGGCTAGCTCCAACGAGCAGTACTTC
v_call: TRBV5-1; d_call: TRBD2; j_call: TRBJ2-5; clone_size: .; cdr3_aa: CASSLLAGGPQETQYF; cdr3_nt: TGCGCCAGCAGCTTGTTAGCGGGGGGGCCGCAGGAGACCCAGTACTTC
v_call: TRBV7-9; d_call: .; j_call: TRBJ2-5; clone_size: .; cdr3_aa: CASSYRGAPETQYF; cdr3_nt: TGTGCCAGCAGCTATCGGGGGGCCCCGGAGACCCAGTACTTC
v_call: TRBV7-9; d_call: .; j_call: TRBJ2-5; clone_size: .; cdr3_aa: CASSLGASQETQYF; cdr3_nt: TGTGCCAGCAGCTTAGGTGCCAGCCAAGAGACCCAGTACTTC
v_call: TRBV23-1; d_call: .; j_call: TRBJ2-5; clone_size: .; cdr3_aa: CASSQLGSGGIWETQYF; cdr3_nt: TGCGCCAGCAGTCAATTGGGTAGCGGTGGTATATGGGAGACCCAGTACTTC
v_call: TRBV5-4; d_call: .; j_call: TRBJ2-5; clone_size: .; cdr3_aa: CASSLAWKGTGETQYF; cdr3_nt: TGTGCCAGCAGCTTGGCTTGGAAAGGGACTGGAGAGACCCAGTACTTC
v_call: TRBV19; d_call: TRBD1; j_call: TRBJ2-1; clone_size: few; cdr3_aa: CASSISSRDRGGTYNEQFF; cdr3_nt: TGTGCCAGTAGTATTTCCTCCCGGGACAGGGGGGGGACCTACAATGAGCAGTTCTTC
v_call: TRBV7-6; d_call: .; j_call: TRBJ1-2; clone_size: .; cdr3_aa: CASSLAPASEPYGYTF; cdr3_nt: TGTGCCAGCAGCTTAGCGCCAGCCAGCGAGCCTTATGGCTACACCTTC
v_call: TRBV7-9; d_call: .; j_call: TRBJ1-1; clone_size: .; cdr3_aa: CASSPTKAGAEAFF; cdr3_nt: TGTGCCAGCAGCCCCACAAAGGCAGGGGCTGAAGCTTTCTTT
v_call: TRBV4-2; d_call: TRBD2; j_call: TRBJ2-1; clone_size: few; cdr3_aa: CASSQDRRGSSYNEQFF; cdr3_nt: TGTGCCAGCAGCCAAGATCGGCGGGGGAGCTCCTACAATGAGCAGTTCTTC
v_call: TRBV6-5; d_call: TRBD1; j_call: TRBJ2-7; clone_size: .; cdr3_aa: CASSYGDRRSGEQYF; cdr3_nt: TGTGCCAGCAGTTACGGGGACAGGAGGTCCGGGGAGCAGTACTTC
v_call: TRBV7-3; d_call: .; j_call: TRBJ1-1; clone_size: once; cdr3_aa: CASSFGTQGTEAFF; cdr3_nt: TGTGCCAGCAGCTTCGGGACACAAGGCACTGAAGCTTTCTTT
v_call: TRBV28; d_call: TRBD1; j_call: TRBJ1-4; clone_size: .; cdr3_aa: CASSFEGGGEKLFF; cdr3_nt: TGTGCCAGCAGTTTTGAAGGGGGCGGTGAAAAACTGTTTTTT
v_call: TRBV5-1; d_call: .; j_call: TRBJ1-5; clone_size: .; cdr3_aa: CASSWGPGSNQPQHF; cdr3_nt: TGCGCCAGCAGCTGGGGGCCAGGGTCCAATCAGCCCCAGCATTTT
v_call: TRBV7-2; d_call: TRBD1; j_call: TRBJ1-2; clone_size: .; cdr3_aa: CASSLSPDRVYGYTF; cdr3_nt: TGTGCCAGCAGCTTATCCCCCGACAGGGTCTATGGCTACACCTTC
v_call: TRBV4-2; d_call: TRBD2; j_call: TRBJ2-2; clone_size: few; cdr3_aa: CASSQDGTSGGANGELFF; cdr3_nt: TGTGCCAGCAGCCAAGATGGAACTAGCGGGGGGGCGAACGGGGAGCTGTTTTTT
v_call: TRBV18; d_call: TRBD2; j_call: TRBJ2-7; clone_size: .; cdr3_aa: CASSSRLAKNEQYF; cdr3_nt: TGTGCCAGCTCATCCAGACTAGCGAAAAACGAGCAGTACTTC
v_call: TRBV27; d_call: TRBD1; j_call: TRBJ2-2; clone_size: few; cdr3_aa: CASSSFHGQGTYTGELFF; cdr3_nt: TGTGCCAGCAGTTCCTTTCACGGACAGGGGACATATACCGGGGAGCTGTTTTTT
v_call: TRBV28; d_call: .; j_call: TRBJ2-7; clone_size: .; cdr3_aa: CASSYDPAAGFSGLYF; cdr3_nt: TGTGCCAGCAGTTACGATCCAGCGGCTGGCTTCTCCGGGTTGTACTTC
v_call: TRBV29-1; d_call: .; j_call: TRBJ1-2; clone_size: .; cdr3_aa: CSVEVRTDYGYTF; cdr3_nt: TGCAGCGTTGAAGTTCGGACAGACTATGGCTACACCTTC
v_call: TRBV9; d_call: TRBD2; j_call: TRBJ2-1; clone_size: few; cdr3_aa: CASSVAKTSGPISYNEQFF; cdr3_nt: TGTGCCAGCAGCGTAGCGAAGACTAGCGGTCCCATCTCCTACAATGAGCAGTTCTTC